Listed below are T cell receptor beta chains from one sample, sequenced in a study of vaccination effects on CD4 cells after COVID-19. Antigen specificity for these receptors is unknown. Generated by immunoSEQ multiplex PCR, the TCRdb table keeps only in-frame clones and is missing some. The table includes around 50,000 clones, about 74% detected once. The material sequenced was CD4+ T cells from PBMCs cultured without peptide, taken after COVID-19 vaccination. All receptors derive from a human donor who had a prior SARS-CoV-2 infection. Both conserved end residues are part of each CDR3. The D gene is left open where the match is weak. Clone size is given for some rows only: seen once, a few or many times, or a class if the clone is expanded.

CDR3 protein | CDR3 DNA | J gene | D gene | V gene | clone size
CASSHLSGYSTEAFF | TGTGCCAGCAGCCACCTTTCGGGGTATAGCACTGAAGCTTTCTTT | TRBJ1-1 | NA | TRBV11-3 | once
CASSSRDRGNEQYF | TGTGCCAGCAGCTCCCGGGACAGGGGTAACGAGCAGTACTTC | TRBJ2-7 | TRBD1 | TRBV5-6 | NA
CASSLSGARNTEAFF | TGTGCCAGCAGTTTGTCAGGGGCTCGGAACACTGAAGCTTTCTTT | TRBJ1-1 | NA | TRBV7-3 | NA
CASSFSGRDNEQFF | TGTGCCAGCAGTTTTAGCGGGAGGGACAATGAGCAGTTCTTC | TRBJ2-1 | TRBD2 | TRBV6-2/TRBV6-3 | NA
CASIRGSDYNEQFF | TGCGCCAGTATTCGGGGTAGCGACTACAATGAGCAGTTCTTC | TRBJ2-1 | NA | TRBV5-1 | NA
CASRGGPMNTEAFF | TGTGCCAGCAGGGGGGGGCCGATGAACACTGAAGCTTTCTTT | TRBJ1-1 | NA | TRBV5-6 | NA
CASSVVPTTGELFF | TGTGCCAGCAGCGTAGTTCCGACCACCGGGGAGCTGTTTTTT | TRBJ2-2 | NA | TRBV9 | NA
CASSQGVGNRETQYF | TGCGCCAGCAGCCAAGGAGTGGGGAACAGAGAGACCCAGTACTTC | TRBJ2-5 | NA | TRBV4-3 | few
CASSQNRGGEKLFF | TGTGCCAGCAGCCAAAACAGGGGTGGTGAAAAACTGTTTTTT | TRBJ1-4 | TRBD1 | TRBV7-2 | few
CACRATTVEKLFF | TGTGCCTGTCGGGCGACCACAGTGGAAAAACTGTTTTTT | TRBJ1-4 | NA | TRBV30 | NA
CASLVGSGNTIYF | TGTGCCAGCCTGGTGGGGTCTGGAAACACCATATATTTT | TRBJ1-3 | NA | TRBV6-6 | NA
CASSPSRQDWTDTQYF | TGTGCCAGCTCACCATCGAGGCAGGATTGGACAGATACGCAGTATTTT | TRBJ2-3 | NA | TRBV18 | NA
CASSLGQGPPQETQYF | TGTGCCAGCAGCTTAGGACAGGGGCCCCCACAAGAGACCCAGTACTTC | TRBJ2-5 | TRBD1 | TRBV7-3 | NA
CASSLNSPLHF | TGTGCCAGCAGCTTGAATTCACCCCTCCACTTT | TRBJ1-6 | NA | TRBV6-5 | NA
CASSIGLAGYNEQFF | TGTGCCAGCAGCATAGGACTAGCGGGTTACAATGAGCAGTTCTTC | TRBJ2-1 | TRBD2 | TRBV7-3 | NA
CASSEIGLDYNEQFF | TGTGCCAGCAGCGAAATCGGACTGGACTACAATGAGCAGTTCTTC | TRBJ2-1 | NA | TRBV9 | NA
CASSRQGYNYGYTF | TGTGCCAGCAGCCGACAGGGGTACAACTATGGCTACACCTTC | TRBJ1-2 | TRBD1 | TRBV11-2 | NA
CASSLGRTDEKLFF | TGCGCCAGCAGCTTGGGGCGGACAGATGAAAAACTGTTTTTT | TRBJ1-4 | NA | TRBV5-1 | NA
CASRVYNSPLHF | TGTGCCAGCAGGGTCTATAATTCACCCCTCCACTTT | TRBJ1-6 | NA | TRBV13 | NA
CASSHGAGEAFF | TGCGCCAGCAGTCACGGGGCGGGCGAAGCTTTCTTT | TRBJ1-1 | NA | TRBV4-1 | NA
CASSRGGEEIGYTF | TGTGCCAGTAGTAGGGGGGGGGAAGAGATTGGCTACACCTTC | TRBJ1-2 | NA | TRBV19 | NA
CASSFIDGQPQHF | TGTGCCAGCAGCTTTATAGATGGACAGCCCCAGCATTTT | TRBJ1-5 | NA | TRBV7-2 | NA
CASSFTGSSTDTQYF | TGTGCCAGCAGCTTCACCGGGTCTAGCACAGATACGCAGTATTTT | TRBJ2-3 | NA | TRBV7-6 | NA
CASSQPGQGSLYEQYF | TGTGCCAGCTCACAACCGGGACAGGGGTCCCTCTACGAGCAGTACTTC | TRBJ2-7 | TRBD1 | TRBV18 | NA
CASSLRVGYGYTF | TGCGCCAGCAGCCTCAGGGTAGGCTATGGCTACACCTTC | TRBJ1-2 | NA | TRBV4-3 | NA
CASSISSRTQYF | TGTGCCAGTAGTATTAGCAGCCGTACGCAGTATTTT | TRBJ2-3 | NA | TRBV19 | NA
CASSFNSRSGYEQYF | TGTGCCAGCAGCTTCAACAGCCGGAGCGGTTACGAGCAGTACTTC | TRBJ2-7 | NA | TRBV7-9 | NA
CASSGPPGQGTEAFF | TGTGCCAGCAGCGGGCCGCCGGGACAGGGCACTGAAGCTTTCTTT | TRBJ1-1 | TRBD1 | TRBV5-4 | NA
CASSLGTVSSRLYTF | TGTGCCAGCAGCCTAGGGACGGTGTCGTCCCGTCTCTACACCTTC | TRBJ1-2 | NA | TRBV7-9 | NA
CASSPWGRTPEGEQFF | TGTGCCAGCTCACCATGGGGACGTACTCCTGAGGGGGAGCAGTTCTTC | TRBJ2-1 | NA | TRBV18 | NA
CASSPRGGAGRSYNEQFF | TGTGCCAGCAGCCCACGAGGGGGGGCAGGTAGATCCTACAATGAGCAGTTCTTC | TRBJ2-1 | NA | TRBV7-2 | NA
CASSLRPPGTPNTGELFF | TGTGCCAGCAGCTTAAGGCCCCCCGGGACACCGAACACCGGGGAGCTGTTTTTT | TRBJ2-2 | NA | TRBV7-2 | NA
CASSPNSGSGEQYF | TGTGCCAGCAGCCCAAATAGCGGGAGCGGCGAGCAGTACTTC | TRBJ2-7 | TRBD2 | TRBV3-1/TRBV3-2 | few
CASSEAEPAYNEQFF | TGTGCCAGCAGTGAAGCGGAGCCAGCTTACAATGAGCAGTTCTTC | TRBJ2-1 | NA | TRBV6-1 | NA
CASSQFRLAGDRINTGELFF | TGTGCCAGCAGCCAATTTAGACTAGCGGGAGATAGGATAAACACCGGGGAGCTGTTTTTT | TRBJ2-2 | TRBD2 | TRBV14 | NA
CAWSVVYRQAFF | TGTGCCTGGAGTGTAGTGTACAGGCAAGCTTTCTTT | TRBJ1-1 | NA | TRBV30 | few
CASSLAVGASYGYTF | TGCGCCAGCAGCTTGGCTGTAGGGGCCAGCTATGGCTACACCTTC | TRBJ1-2 | NA | TRBV5-1 | NA
CASSNDRFWANVLTF | TGTGCCAGCAGCAACGACAGATTCTGGGCCAACGTCCTGACTTTC | TRBJ2-6 | NA | TRBV11-1 | NA
CSARVNTEAFF | TGCAGTGCTAGAGTGAACACTGAAGCTTTCTTT | TRBJ1-1 | NA | TRBV20-1 | NA
CASSRAGTGAYEQYF | TGTGCCAGCAGCCGGGCCGGGACAGGGGCCTACGAGCAGTACTTC | TRBJ2-7 | TRBD1 | TRBV5-6 | NA
CASANRDFSPLHF | TGTGCCAGTGCGAATAGAGATTTTTCACCCCTCCACTTT | TRBJ1-6 | NA | TRBV19 | NA
CASSLGWGVDQPQHF | TGCGCCAGCAGCTTGGGGTGGGGTGTAGATCAGCCCCAGCATTTT | TRBJ1-5 | NA | TRBV5-1 | few
CASSQEVRSNEQFF | TGTGCCAGCAGCCAAGAGGTCCGGAGTAATGAGCAGTTCTTC | TRBJ2-1 | NA | TRBV3-1/TRBV3-2 | few
CASRPEQGVYGYTF | TGTGCCAGCAGGCCAGAACAGGGAGTCTATGGCTACACCTTC | TRBJ1-2 | NA | TRBV6-6 | few
CASSYPSGLSYEQYF | TGTGCCAGCAGCTACCCTAGCGGGCTGTCCTACGAGCAGTACTTC | TRBJ2-7 | TRBD2 | TRBV7-8 | NA
CASSKAVLGYEQYF | TGTGCCAGCAGCAAAGCCGTACTAGGCTACGAGCAGTACTTC | TRBJ2-7 | NA | TRBV21-1 | few
CASSIFSGYTGELFF | TGTGCCAGTAGTATTTTTTCAGGTTACACCGGGGAGCTGTTTTTT | TRBJ2-2 | NA | TRBV19 | NA
CASYRERYTEAFF | TGTGCCAGTTACAGGGAAAGGTACACTGAAGCTTTCTTT | TRBJ1-1 | NA | TRBV2 | NA
CASSLKGGELFF | TGTGCCAGCAGCTTAAAAGGGGGGGAGCTGTTTTTT | TRBJ2-2 | NA | TRBV7-3 | NA
CASSLGQSYEQYF | TGCGCCAGCAGCTTGGGTCAGAGCTACGAGCAGTACTTC | TRBJ2-7 | NA | TRBV5-1 | NA
CSVGQRNTEAFF | TGCAGCGTTGGACAACGGAACACTGAAGCTTTCTTT | TRBJ1-1 | NA | TRBV29-1 | NA
CASSLASSTNEKLFF | TGTGCCAGCAGCTTAGCGTCTTCAACTAATGAAAAACTGTTTTTT | TRBJ1-4 | NA | TRBV11-3 | NA
CASRNTDTQYF | TGTGCCAGTAGAAACACAGATACGCAGTATTTT | TRBJ2-3 | NA | TRBV18 | NA
CASSPPSGVAREQYF | TGTGCCAGCTCACCGCCAAGCGGGGTAGCTCGCGAGCAGTACTTC | TRBJ2-7 | TRBD2 | TRBV18 | NA